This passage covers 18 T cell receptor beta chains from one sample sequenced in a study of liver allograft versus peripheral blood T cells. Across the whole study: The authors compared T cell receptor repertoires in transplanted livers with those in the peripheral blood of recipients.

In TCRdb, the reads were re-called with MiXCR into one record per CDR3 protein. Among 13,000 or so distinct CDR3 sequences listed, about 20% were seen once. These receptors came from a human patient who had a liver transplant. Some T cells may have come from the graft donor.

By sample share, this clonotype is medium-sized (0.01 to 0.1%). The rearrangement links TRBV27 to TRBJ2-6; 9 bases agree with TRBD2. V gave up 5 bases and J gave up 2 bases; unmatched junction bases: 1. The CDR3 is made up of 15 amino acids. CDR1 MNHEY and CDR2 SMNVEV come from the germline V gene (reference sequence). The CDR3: CASSGLATGANVLTF. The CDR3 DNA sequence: TGTGCCAGCAGTGGACTAGCGACTGGGGCCAACGTCCTGACTTTC.

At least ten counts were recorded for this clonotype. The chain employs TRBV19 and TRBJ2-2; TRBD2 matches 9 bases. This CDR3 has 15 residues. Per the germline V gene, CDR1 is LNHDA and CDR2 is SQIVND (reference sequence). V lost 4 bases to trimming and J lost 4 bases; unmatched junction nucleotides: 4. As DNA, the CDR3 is TGTGCCAGTAGTACAAGCGGGAGGTTCACCGGGGAGCTGTTTTTT. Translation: CASSTSGRFTGELFF.

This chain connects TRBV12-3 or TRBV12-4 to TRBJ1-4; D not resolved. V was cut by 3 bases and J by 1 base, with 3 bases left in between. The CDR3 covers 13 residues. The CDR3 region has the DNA TGTGCCAGCAGTTTTAAAACTAATGAAAAACTGTTTTTT. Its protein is CASSFKTNEKLFF.

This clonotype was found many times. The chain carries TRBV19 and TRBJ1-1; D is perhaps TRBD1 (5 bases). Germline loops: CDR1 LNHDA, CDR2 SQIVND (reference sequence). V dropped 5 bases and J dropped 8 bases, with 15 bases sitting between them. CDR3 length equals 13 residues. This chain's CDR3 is CASSQTGGSEAFF. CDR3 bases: TGTGCCAGTAGTCAAACGGGGGGATCCGAAGCTTTCTTT.

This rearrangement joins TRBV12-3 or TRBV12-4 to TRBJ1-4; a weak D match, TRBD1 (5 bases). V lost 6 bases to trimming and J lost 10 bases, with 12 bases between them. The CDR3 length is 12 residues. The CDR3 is CASSLGVGKLFF. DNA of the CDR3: TGTGCCAGCAGCCTGGGGGTCGGAAAACTGTTTTTT.

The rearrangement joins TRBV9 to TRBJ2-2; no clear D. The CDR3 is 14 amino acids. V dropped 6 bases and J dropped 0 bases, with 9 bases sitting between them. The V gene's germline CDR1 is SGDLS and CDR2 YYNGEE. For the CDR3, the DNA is TGTGCCAGCATGGAACATTCGAACACCGGGGAGCTGTTTTTT. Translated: CASMEHSNTGELFF.

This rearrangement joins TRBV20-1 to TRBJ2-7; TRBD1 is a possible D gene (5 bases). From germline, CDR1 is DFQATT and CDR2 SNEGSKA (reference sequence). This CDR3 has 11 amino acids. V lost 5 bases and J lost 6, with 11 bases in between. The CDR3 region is CSAGRGFEQYF. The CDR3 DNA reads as TGCAGTGCTGGAAGGGGATTCGAGCAGTACTTC.

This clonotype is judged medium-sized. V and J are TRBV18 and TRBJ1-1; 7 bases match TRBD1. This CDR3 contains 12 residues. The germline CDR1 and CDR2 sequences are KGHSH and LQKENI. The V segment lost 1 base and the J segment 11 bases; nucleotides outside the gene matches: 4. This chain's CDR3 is CASSPRQGLAFF. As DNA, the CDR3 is TGTGCCAGCTCACCACGACAGGGTTTGGCTTTCTTT. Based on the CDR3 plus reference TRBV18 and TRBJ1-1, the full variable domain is NAGVMQNPRHLVRRRGQEARLRCSPMKGHSHVYWYRQLPEEGLKFMVYLQKENIIDESGMPKERFSAEFPKEGPSILRIQQVVRGDSAAYFCASSPRQGLAFFGQGTRLTVV.

CDR3 in DNA: TGTGCCAGCAGTTCCGGGACAGGGGGGGAGAATGGCTACACCTTC. It encodes CASSSGTGGENGYTF. The rearrangement links TRBV6-2 or TRBV6-3 to TRBJ1-2, with 11 bases that match TRBD1. In germline, CDR1 is MNHEY, CDR2 SVGEGT. This CDR3 has 15 amino acids. V was clipped by 4 bases and J by 6 bases; unmatched bases: 7.

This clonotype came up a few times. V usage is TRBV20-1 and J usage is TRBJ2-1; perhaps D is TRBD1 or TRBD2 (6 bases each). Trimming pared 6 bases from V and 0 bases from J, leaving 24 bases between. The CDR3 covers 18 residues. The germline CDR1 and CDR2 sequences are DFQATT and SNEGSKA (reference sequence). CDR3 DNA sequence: TGCAGTGCGGAGGGGGGTTTAATATGGGAGAGCTCCTACAATGAGCAGTTCTTC. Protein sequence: CSAEGGLIWESSYNEQFF.

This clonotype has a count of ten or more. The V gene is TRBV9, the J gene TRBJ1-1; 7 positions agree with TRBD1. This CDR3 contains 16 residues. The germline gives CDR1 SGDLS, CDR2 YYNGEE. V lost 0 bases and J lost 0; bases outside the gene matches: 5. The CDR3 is CASSVGTGYMNTEAFF. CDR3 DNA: TGTGCCAGCAGCGTAGGGACAGGATACATGAACACTGAAGCTTTCTTT.

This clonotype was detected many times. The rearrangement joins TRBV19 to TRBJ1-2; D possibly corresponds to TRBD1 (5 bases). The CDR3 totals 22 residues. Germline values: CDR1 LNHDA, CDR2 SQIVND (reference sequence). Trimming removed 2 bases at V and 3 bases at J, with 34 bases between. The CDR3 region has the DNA TGTGCCAGTAGTATAAGGCCCGTTATGGACATAAATCCCTCCAAAGGGCACTATGGCTACACCTTC. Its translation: CASSIRPVMDINPSKGHYGYTF.

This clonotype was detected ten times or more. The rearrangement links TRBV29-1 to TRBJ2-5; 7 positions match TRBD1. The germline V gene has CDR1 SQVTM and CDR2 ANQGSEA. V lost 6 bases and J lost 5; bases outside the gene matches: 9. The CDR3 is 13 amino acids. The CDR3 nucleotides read TGCAGCGTGATAACAGGGGCTCCCGAGACCCAGTACTTC. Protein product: CSVITGAPETQYF. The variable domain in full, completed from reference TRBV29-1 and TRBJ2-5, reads SAVISQKPSRDICQRGTSLTIQCQVDSQVTMMFWYRQQPGQSLTLIATANQGSEATYESGFVIDKFPISRPNLTFSTLTVSNMSPEDSSIYLCSVITGAPETQYFGPGTRLLVL.

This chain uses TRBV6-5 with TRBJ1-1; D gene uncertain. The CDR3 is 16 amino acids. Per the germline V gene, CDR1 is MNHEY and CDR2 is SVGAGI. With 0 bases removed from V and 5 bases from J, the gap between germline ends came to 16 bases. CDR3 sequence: CASSYSLYPGDTEAFF. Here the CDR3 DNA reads TGTGCCAGCAGTTACTCGCTTTACCCCGGAGATACTGAAGCTTTCTTT.

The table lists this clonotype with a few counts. The CDR3 DNA is TGTGCCAGCAGCTCGGGACAGGGGGGATTCGAGCAGTACTTC. It is translated as CASSSGQGGFEQYF. The V call is TRBV28, the J call TRBJ2-7, with 11 positions matching TRBD1. This CDR3 contains 14 residues. From germline, CDR1 is MDHEN and CDR2 SYDVKM. The trim removed 6 bases at V and 6 bases at J, leaving 7 bases unmatched. The variable domain in full, completed from reference TRBV28 and TRBJ2-7, reads DVKVTQSSRYLVKRTGEKVFLECVQDMDHENMFWYRQDPGLGLRLIYFSYDVKMKEKGDIPEGYSVSREKKERFSLILESASTNQTSMYLCASSSGQGGFEQYFGPGTRLTVT.

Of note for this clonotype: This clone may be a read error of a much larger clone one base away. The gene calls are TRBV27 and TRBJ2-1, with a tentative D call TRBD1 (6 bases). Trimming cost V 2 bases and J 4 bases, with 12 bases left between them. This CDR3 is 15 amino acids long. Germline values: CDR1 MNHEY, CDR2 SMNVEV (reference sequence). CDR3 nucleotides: TGTGCCAGCAGTTTAAATTCGGACAGATACAATGAGCAGTTCTTC. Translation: CASSLNSDRYNEQFF.

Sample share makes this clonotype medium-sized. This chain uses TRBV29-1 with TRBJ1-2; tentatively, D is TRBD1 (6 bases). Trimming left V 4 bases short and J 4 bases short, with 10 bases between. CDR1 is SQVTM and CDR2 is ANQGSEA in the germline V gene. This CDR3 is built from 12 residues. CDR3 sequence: CSVVRDIYGYTF. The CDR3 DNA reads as TGCAGCGTTGTCCGGGACATCTATGGCTACACCTTC. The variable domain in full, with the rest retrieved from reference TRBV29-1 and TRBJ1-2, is SAVISQKPSRDICQRGTSLTIQCQVDSQVTMMFWYRQQPGQSLTLIATANQGSEATYESGFVIDKFPISRPNLTFSTLTVSNMSPEDSSIYLCSVVRDIYGYTFGSGTRLTVV.

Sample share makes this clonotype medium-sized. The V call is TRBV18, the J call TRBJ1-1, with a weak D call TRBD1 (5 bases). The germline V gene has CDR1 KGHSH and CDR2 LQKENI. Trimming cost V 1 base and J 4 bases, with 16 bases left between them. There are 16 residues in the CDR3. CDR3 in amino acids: CASSPRVPGLGTEAFF. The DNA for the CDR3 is TGTGCCAGCTCACCACGGGTTCCAGGGTTGGGCACTGAAGCTTTCTTT.